This T cell receptor beta chain was identified in a study of blood T cell repertoires in COVID-19. Looking at the study overall: Samples representing acute and convalescent COVID-19 were sourced from the United States, Italy and Spain. From T cells, B-cell-depleted T cells, or PBMCs came the material, which was cDNA or gDNA.

Trimming removed 4 bases from V and 0 bases from J, with 8 bases in between. Germline V gene lookup returns CDR1 SGDLS and CDR2 YYNGEE. There are 15 residues in the CDR3. Original analysis: Amplified reference gene primers provided the basis for estimating nucleated cell counts. The method was immunoSEQ multiplex PCR; TCRdb's version includes in-frame clones alone and lacks a portion of them. V, J and clone size derive from that table, while D and trimming were established from the DNA sequence. This table holds about 150,000 clones, 60% to 85% found once. The sequenced sample consisted of peripheral blood. This clonotype originated in a man at least 80 years old with acute or convalescent COVID-19. The V and J genes are TRBV9 and TRBJ1-6; no clear D gene. CDR3 nucleotide sequence: TGTGCCAGCAGCAGCGGAGACTCCTATAATTCACCCCTCCACTTT. Its protein is CASSSGDSYNSPLHF.